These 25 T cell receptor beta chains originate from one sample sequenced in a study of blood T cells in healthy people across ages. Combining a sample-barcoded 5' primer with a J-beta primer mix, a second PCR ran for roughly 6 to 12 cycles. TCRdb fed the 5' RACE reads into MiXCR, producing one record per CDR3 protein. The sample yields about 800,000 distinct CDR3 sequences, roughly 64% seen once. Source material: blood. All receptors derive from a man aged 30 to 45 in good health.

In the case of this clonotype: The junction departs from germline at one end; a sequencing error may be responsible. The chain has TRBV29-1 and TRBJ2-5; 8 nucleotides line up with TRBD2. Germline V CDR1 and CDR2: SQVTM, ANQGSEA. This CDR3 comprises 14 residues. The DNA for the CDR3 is TGCAGCGTTTCTCATCCGGGAGCGGGGGAGACCCAGTCCTTC. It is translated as CSVSHPGAGETQSF.

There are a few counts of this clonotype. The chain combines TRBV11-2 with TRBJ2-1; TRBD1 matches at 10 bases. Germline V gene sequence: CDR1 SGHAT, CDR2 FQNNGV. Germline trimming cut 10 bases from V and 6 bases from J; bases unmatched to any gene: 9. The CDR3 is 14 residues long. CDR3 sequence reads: CATMGTGVINEQFF. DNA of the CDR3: TGTGCCACGATGGGGACAGGGGTTATCAATGAGCAGTTCTTC.

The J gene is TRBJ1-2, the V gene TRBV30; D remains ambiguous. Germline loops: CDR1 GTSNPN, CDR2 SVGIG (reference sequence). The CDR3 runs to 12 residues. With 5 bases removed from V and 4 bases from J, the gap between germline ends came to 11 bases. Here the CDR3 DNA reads TGTGCCTGGGGCCGGACGGGCTATGGCTACACCTTC. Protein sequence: CAWGRTGYGYTF.

The CDR3 is CASLSHKSLEQETQYF. The CDR3 DNA reads as TGTGCCAGCCTCAGTCACAAATCTCTAGAGCAAGAGACCCAGTACTTC. This sequence joins TRBV28 and TRBJ2-4; D unresolved. The end of the DNA fits TRBJ2-5 better, so the J call may be wrong. The CDR3 totals 16 residues. Germline CDR1 MDHEN, CDR2 SYDVKM.

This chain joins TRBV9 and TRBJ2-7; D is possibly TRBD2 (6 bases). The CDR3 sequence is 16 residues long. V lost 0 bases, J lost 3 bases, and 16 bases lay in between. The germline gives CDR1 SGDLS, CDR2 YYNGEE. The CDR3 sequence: CASSVGVSGLLYEQYF. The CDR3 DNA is TGTGCCAGCAGCGTAGGTGTTAGCGGCCTCCTCTACGAGCAGTACTTC.

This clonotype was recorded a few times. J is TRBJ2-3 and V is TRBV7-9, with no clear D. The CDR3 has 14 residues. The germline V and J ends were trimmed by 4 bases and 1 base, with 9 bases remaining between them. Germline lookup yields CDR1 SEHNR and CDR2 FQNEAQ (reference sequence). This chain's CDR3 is CASSSLGGTDTQYF. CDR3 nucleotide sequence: TGTGCCAGCAGCTCCCTGGGCGGCACAGATACGCAGTATTTT. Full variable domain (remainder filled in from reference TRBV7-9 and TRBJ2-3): DTGVSQNPRHKITKRGQNVTFRCDPISEHNRLYWYRQTLGQGPEFLTYFQNEAQLEKSRLLSDRFSAERPKGSFSTLEIQRTEQGDSAMYLCASSSLGGTDTQYFGPGTRLTVL.

The CDR3 loop reads CASSRGTANYGYTF. CDR3 bases: TGTGCCAGCAGTCGTGGGACAGCTAACTATGGCTACACCTTC. The genes are TRBV6-6 and TRBJ1-2; 7 nucleotides line up with TRBD1. Per the germline V gene, CDR1 is MNHNY and CDR2 is SVGAGI (reference sequence). This CDR3 region has 14 residues. The V segment lost 5 bases and the J segment 0 bases; nucleotides outside the gene matches: 3.

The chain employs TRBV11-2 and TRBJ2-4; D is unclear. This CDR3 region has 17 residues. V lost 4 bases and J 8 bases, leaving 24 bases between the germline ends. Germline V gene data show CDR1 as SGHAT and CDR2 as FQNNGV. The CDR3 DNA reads TGTGCCAGCAGCTCACACGCTATAGCCAGTCTTATGGACATTCAGTACTTC. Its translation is CASSSHAIASLMDIQYF.

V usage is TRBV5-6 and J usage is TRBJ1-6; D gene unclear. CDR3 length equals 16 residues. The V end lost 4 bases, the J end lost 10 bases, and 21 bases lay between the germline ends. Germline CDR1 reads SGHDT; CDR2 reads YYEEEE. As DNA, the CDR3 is TGTGCCAGCAGCATACCGGTGGACGGGGTTTCCTCACCCCTCCACTTT. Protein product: CASSIPVDGVSSPLHF. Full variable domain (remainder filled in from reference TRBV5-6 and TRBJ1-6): DAGVTQSPTHLIKTRGQQVTLRCSPKSGHDTVSWYQQALGQGPQFIFQYYEEEERQRGNFPDRFSGHQFPNYSSELNVNALLLGDSALYLCASSIPVDGVSSPLHFGNGTRLTVT.

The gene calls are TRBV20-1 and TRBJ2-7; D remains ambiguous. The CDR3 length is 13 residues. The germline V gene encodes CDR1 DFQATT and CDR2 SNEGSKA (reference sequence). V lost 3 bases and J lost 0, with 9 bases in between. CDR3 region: CSASGDASYEQYF. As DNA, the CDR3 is TGCAGTGCTAGTGGGGATGCCTCCTACGAGCAGTACTTC.

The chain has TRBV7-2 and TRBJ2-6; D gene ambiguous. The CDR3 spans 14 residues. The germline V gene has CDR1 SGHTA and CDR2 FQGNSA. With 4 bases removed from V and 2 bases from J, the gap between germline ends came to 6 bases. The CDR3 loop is CASSSFTGANVLTF. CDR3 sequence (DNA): TGTGCCAGCAGCTCATTCACTGGGGCCAACGTCCTGACTTTC.

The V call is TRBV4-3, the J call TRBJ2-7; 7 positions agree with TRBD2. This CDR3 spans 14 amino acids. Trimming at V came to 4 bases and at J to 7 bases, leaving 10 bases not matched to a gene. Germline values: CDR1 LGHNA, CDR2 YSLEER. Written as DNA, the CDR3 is TGCGCCAGCAGCCCCGGGACTACCTTTGGGGAGCAGTACTTC. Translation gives CASSPGTTFGEQYF.

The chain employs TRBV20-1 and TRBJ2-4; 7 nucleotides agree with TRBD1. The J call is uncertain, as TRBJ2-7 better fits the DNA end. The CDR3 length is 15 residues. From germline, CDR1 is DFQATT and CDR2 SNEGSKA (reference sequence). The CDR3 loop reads CSASPSTGEVYEQYF. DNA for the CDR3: TGCAGTGCTAGCCCCTCTACAGGGGAAGTTTACGAGCAGTACTTC.

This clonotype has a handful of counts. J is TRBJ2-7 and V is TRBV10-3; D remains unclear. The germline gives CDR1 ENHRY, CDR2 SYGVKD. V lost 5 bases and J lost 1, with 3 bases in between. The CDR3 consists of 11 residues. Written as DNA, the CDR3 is TGTGCCATCAGTCCTTCCTACGAGCAGTACTTC. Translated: CAISPSYEQYF.

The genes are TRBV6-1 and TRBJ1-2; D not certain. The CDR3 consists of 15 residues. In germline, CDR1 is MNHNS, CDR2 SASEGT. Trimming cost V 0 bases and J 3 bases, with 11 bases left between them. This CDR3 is CASSEALRQDYGYTF. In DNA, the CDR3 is TGTGCCAGCAGTGAAGCGCTGAGGCAAGACTATGGCTACACCTTC.

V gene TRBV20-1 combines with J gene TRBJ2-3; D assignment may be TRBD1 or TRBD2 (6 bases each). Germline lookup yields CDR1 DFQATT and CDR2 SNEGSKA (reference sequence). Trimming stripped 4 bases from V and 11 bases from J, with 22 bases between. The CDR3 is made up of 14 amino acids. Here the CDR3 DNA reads TGCAGTGCTACCTATTTGGAGGGGGTAAATGGGCAGTATTTT. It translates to CSATYLEGVNGQYF.

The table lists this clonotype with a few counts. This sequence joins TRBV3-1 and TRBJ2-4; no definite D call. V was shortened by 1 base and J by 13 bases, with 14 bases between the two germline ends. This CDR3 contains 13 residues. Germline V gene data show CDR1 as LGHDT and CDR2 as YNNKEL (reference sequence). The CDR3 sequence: CASSQVILYEQYF. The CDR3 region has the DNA TGTGCCAGCAGCCAAGTCATCCTATACGAACAGTACTTC.

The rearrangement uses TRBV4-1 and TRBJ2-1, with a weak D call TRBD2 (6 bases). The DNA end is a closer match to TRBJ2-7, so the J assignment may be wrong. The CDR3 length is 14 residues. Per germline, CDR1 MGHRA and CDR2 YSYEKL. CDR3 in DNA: TGCGCCAGCAGCGGAGGGGCAGCCGCTTATGAGCAGTACTTC. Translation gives CASSGGAAAYEQYF.

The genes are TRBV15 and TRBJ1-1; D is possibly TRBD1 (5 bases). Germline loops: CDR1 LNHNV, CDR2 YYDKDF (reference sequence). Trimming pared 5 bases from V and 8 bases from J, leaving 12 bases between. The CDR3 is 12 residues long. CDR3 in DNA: TGTGCCACCAGCCCGACATCAGGGGAAGCTTTCTTT. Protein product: CATSPTSGEAFF.

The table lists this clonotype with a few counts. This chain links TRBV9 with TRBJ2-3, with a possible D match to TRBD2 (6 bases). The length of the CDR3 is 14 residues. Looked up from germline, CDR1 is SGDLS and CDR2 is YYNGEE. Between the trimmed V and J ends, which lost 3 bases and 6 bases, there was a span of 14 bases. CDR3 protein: CASSAGLLGDTQYF. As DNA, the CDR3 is TGTGCCAGCAGCGCGGGACTCCTGGGGGATACGCAGTATTTT.

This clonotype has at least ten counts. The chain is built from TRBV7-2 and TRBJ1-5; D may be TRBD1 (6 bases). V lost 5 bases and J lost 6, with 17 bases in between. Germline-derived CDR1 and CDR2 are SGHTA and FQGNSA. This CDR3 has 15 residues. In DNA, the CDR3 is TGTGCCAGCAGCCCGATAACAGGGTCCAGTCAGCCCCAGCATTTT. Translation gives CASSPITGSSQPQHF.

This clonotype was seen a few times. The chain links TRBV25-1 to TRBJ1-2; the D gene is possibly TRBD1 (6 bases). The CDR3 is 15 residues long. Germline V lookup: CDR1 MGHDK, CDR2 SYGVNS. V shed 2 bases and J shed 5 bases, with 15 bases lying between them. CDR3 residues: CASSEPVNRAYGYTF. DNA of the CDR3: TGTGCCAGCAGTGAACCCGTCAACAGGGCTTATGGCTACACCTTC.

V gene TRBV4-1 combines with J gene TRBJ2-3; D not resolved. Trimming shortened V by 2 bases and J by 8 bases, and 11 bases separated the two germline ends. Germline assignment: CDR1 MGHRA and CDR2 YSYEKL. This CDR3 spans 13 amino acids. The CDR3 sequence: CASSQPGLPTQYF. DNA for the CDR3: TGCGCCAGCAGCCAACCCGGGCTCCCTACGCAGTATTTT.

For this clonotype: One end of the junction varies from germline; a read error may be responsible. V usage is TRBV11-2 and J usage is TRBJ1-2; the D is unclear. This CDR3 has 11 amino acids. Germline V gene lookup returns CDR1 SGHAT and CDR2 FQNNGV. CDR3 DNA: TGTGCCAGCAGCTTTAACTATGACTACACCTTC. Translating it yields CASSFNYDYTF.

This CDR3 is CASRVQNEKLFF. The CDR3 nucleotides are TGTGCCAGTAGGGTCCAGAATGAAAAACTGTTTTTT. J is TRBJ1-4 and V is TRBV2; unclear D gene. The CDR3 has 12 residues. Trimming removed 9 bases at V and 5 bases at J, with 10 bases between. Germline V lookup: CDR1 SNHLY, CDR2 FYNNEI.